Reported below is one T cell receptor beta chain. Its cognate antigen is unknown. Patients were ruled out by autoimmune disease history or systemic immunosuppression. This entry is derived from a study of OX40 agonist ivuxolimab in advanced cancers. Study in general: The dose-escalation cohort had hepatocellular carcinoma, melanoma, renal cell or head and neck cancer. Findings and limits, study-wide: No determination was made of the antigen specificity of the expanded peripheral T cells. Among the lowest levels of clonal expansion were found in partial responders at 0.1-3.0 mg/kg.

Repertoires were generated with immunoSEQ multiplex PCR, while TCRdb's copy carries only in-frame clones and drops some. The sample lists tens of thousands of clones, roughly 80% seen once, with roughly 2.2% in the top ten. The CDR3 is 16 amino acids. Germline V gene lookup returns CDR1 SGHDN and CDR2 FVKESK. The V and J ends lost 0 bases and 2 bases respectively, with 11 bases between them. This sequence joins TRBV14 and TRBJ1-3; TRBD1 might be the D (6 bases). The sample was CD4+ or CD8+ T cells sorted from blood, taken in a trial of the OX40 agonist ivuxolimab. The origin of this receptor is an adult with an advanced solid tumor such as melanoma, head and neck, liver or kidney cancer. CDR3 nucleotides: TGTGCCAGCAGCCAAGACACCGGGACACCTGGAAACACCATATATTTT. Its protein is CASSQDTGTPGNTIYF.